Below, 21 T cell receptor beta chains from the same sample are listed, as sequenced in a study of regulatory T cells in long-lasting Graves disease. The time point denotes: persistent/refractory GD, antithyroid drugs over 5 years with positive TRAb. Construction of the TCR library relied on RNA isolated from PBMCs. Investigators prepared the TCR beta libraries by applying iRepertoire HTBI primers and Arm-PCR of CDR3 regions. Each CDR3 protein gets one entry after TCRdb re-called the multiplex PCR reads with MiXCR. The repertoire includes 400,000 to 500,000 distinct CDR3 sequences, roughly 21% of them detected once, and less than 9% sits in the top ten. The starting material was peripheral blood mononuclear cells (PBMCs), obtained when the disease was refractory, from a patient treated with antithyroid drugs. All receptors derive from a female donor with Graves disease.

This clonotype was counted at least ten times. This chain connects TRBV11-3 to TRBJ2-5; D is undetermined. This CDR3 has 13 amino acids. The V end lost 0 bases, the J end lost 4 bases, and 6 bases lay between the germline ends. Germline CDR1 and CDR2: SGHNT and YENEEA. This CDR3 is CASSLEDRETQYF. CDR3 in DNA: TGTGCCAGCAGCTTAGAGGATCGAGAGACCCAGTACTTC.

Ten or more counts support this clonotype. The CDR3 nucleotides read TGTGCCACCCAGGACAGGGTTAGGACCGGGGAGCTGTTTTTT. This sequence encodes CATQDRVRTGELFF. V usage is TRBV24-1 and J usage is TRBJ2-2; 8 nucleotides line up with TRBD1. Looked up from germline, CDR1 is KGHDR and CDR2 is SFDVKD. The CDR3 contains 14 residues. Trimming cost V 9 bases and J 5 bases; bases outside gene matches: 7.

This clonotype came up a few times. The chain has TRBV15 and TRBJ1-6; D perhaps matches TRBD1 (5 bases). Per germline, CDR1 LNHNV and CDR2 YYDKDF (reference sequence). Trimming removed 0 bases from V and 4 bases from J, with 16 bases in between. The CDR3 covers 18 residues. The CDR3 reads CATSREWVQGRYNSPLHF. In nucleotides, the CDR3 is TGTGCCACCAGCAGAGAATGGGTGCAGGGTCGATATAATTCACCCCTCCACTTT.

A few counts support this clonotype. The J gene is TRBJ1-5, the V gene TRBV29-1; D gene uncertain. This CDR3 region has 12 residues. V lost 4 bases and J 3 bases, leaving 7 bases between the germline ends. Germline assignment: CDR1 SQVTM and CDR2 ANQGSEA. The CDR3 protein is CSVAEDNQPQHF. CDR3 coding DNA: TGCAGCGTTGCGGAGGACAATCAGCCCCAGCATTTT.

For this clonotype: A read error is possible here, since a much larger clone lies one base away. DNA for the CDR3: TGTGCCATCAGCTTAGACAGGGGGGAAGAGACCCAGTACTTC. It yields the protein CAISLDRGEETQYF. V usage is TRBV7-2 and J usage is TRBJ2-5, with 9 bases aligning to TRBD1. This CDR3 is built from 14 residues. Germline V gives CDR1 SGHTA, CDR2 FQGNSA. The variable domain in full, with the rest retrieved from reference TRBV7-2 and TRBJ2-5, is GAGVSQSPSNKVTEKGKDVELRCDPISGHTALYWYRQSLGQGLEFLIYFQGNSAPDKSGLPSDRFSAERTGGSVSTLTIQRTQQEDSAVYLCAISLDRGEETQYFGPGTRLLVL.

This clonotype was detected many times. The chain couples TRBV7-2 to TRBJ2-7; D possibly corresponds to TRBD2 (6 bases). The V and J ends lost 4 bases and 6 bases respectively, with 19 bases between them. The CDR3 consists of 15 residues. Germline V CDR1 and CDR2: SGHTA, FQGNSA. CDR3 protein: CASSSRLVQESEQYF. DNA for the CDR3: TGTGCCAGCAGCTCCCGACTAGTACAGGAATCCGAGCAGTACTTC.

As regards this clonotype: It may be a read error: a sequence one base away is much more abundant. This chain links TRBV6-9 with TRBJ2-7, with D perhaps TRBD1 (6 bases). This CDR3 has 16 residues. In germline, CDR1 is MNHGY, CDR2 SVAAGI. Between the trimmed V and J ends, which lost 3 bases and 3 bases, there was a span of 18 bases. The CDR3 coding sequence is TGTGCCAGCAGTTACCCACCCGACACCAGGGGCTACGAGCAGTACTTC. Translating it yields CASSYPPDTRGYEQYF.

This clonotype showed up many times. This chain links TRBV7-3 with TRBJ2-5; 9 nucleotides align to TRBD2. Germline values: CDR1 SGHTA, CDR2 FQGTGA. This CDR3 has 15 residues. The V segment lost 5 bases and the J segment 0 bases; nucleotides outside the gene matches: 4. CDR3 region: CASSLSGGHQETQYF. CDR3 bases: TGTGCCAGCAGCCTTAGCGGGGGTCACCAAGAGACCCAGTACTTC.

Comment on this clonotype: The junction differs from germline at one of its ends, possibly a read error. The chain is built from TRBV29-1 and TRBJ2-7; a weak D match, TRBD2 (5 bases). Germline V gene lookup returns CDR1 SQVTM and CDR2 ANQGSEA. This CDR3 has 13 amino acids. This CDR3 reads CSVLLAGFYEQYF. In DNA, the CDR3 is TGCAGCGTTTTACTGGCGGGTTTTTACGAGCAGTACTTT.

This clonotype was detected ten times or more. This chain joins TRBV28 and TRBJ2-5, with 10 nucleotides matching TRBD2. This CDR3 is built from 17 residues. The germline V gene has CDR1 MDHEN and CDR2 SYDVKM. V gave up 4 bases and J gave up 5 bases; unmatched junction bases: 13. Here the CDR3 DNA reads TGTGCCAGCAGTTCGGATCCGCTAGCGGGAGTAGAGGAGACCCAGTACTTC. The encoded protein is CASSSDPLAGVEETQYF.

This clonotype was recorded many times. The V and J genes are TRBV7-2 and TRBJ2-2; tentatively, D is TRBD1 (5 bases). This CDR3 region has 16 residues. V was cut by 1 base and J by 6 bases, with 15 bases left in between. Germline V gene data show CDR1 as SGHTA and CDR2 as FQGNSA. The CDR3 region is CASSLGIQGGAGELFF. For the CDR3, the DNA is TGTGCCAGCAGCTTAGGTATCCAGGGTGGTGCCGGGGAGCTGTTTTTT. Variable domain in full (rest from reference TRBV7-2 and TRBJ2-2): GAGVSQSPSNKVTEKGKDVELRCDPISGHTALYWYRQSLGQGLEFLIYFQGNSAPDKSGLPSDRFSAERTGGSVSTLTIQRTQQEDSAVYLCASSLGIQGGAGELFFGEGSRLTVL.

The sample holds a few counts of this clonotype. The chain recombines TRBV7-2 with TRBJ2-5, with 7 positions matching TRBD1. V lost 4 bases and J lost 0; bases outside the gene matches: 8. The CDR3 runs to 16 residues. Germline loops: CDR1 SGHTA, CDR2 FQGNSA. CDR3 loop: CASSSAGTEYQETQYF. The CDR3 nucleotides read TGTGCCAGCAGCTCTGCCGGGACAGAGTACCAAGAGACCCAGTACTTC. Full variable domain (missing parts from reference TRBV7-2 and TRBJ2-5): GAGVSQSPSNKVTEKGKDVELRCDPISGHTALYWYRQSLGQGLEFLIYFQGNSAPDKSGLPSDRFSAERTGGSVSTLTIQRTQQEDSAVYLCASSSAGTEYQETQYFGPGTRLLVL.

This clonotype was counted between two and nine times. The CDR3 sequence is CSARAPLVNYGYTF. The CDR3 DNA reads TGCAGTGCTAGGGCTCCCTTGGTTAACTATGGCTACACCTTC. The rearrangement joins TRBV20-1 to TRBJ1-2; D remains unclear. Germline loops: CDR1 DFQATT, CDR2 SNEGSKA (reference sequence). The CDR3 covers 14 residues. V was shortened by 3 bases and J by 1 base, with 12 bases between the two germline ends.

This clonotype occurred many times. V is TRBV12-3 or TRBV12-4 and J is TRBJ1-2; D not resolved. The CDR3 has 14 amino acids. The V end was cut by 1 base, the J end by 8 bases, with 14 bases between. The CDR3 nucleotides are TGTGCCAGCAGTTTAGGGTCCGGGAACAGCGGCTACACCTTC. Translating gives CASSLGSGNSGYTF.

The gene calls are TRBV29-1 and TRBJ1-1, with D maybe TRBD1 (5 bases). The CDR3 covers 13 residues. Germline CDR1 SQVTM, CDR2 ANQGSEA. V gave up 7 bases and J gave up 3 bases, with 15 bases separating them. This CDR3 reads CSAIGAGDTEAFF. For the CDR3, the DNA is TGCAGCGCCATCGGGGCGGGGGACACTGAAGCTTTCTTT.

This clonotype was detected a few times. This chain joins TRBV7-9 and TRBJ1-1; tentative D call: TRBD1 (5 bases). V shed 1 base and J shed 0 bases, with 15 bases lying between them. Germline V gene lookup returns CDR1 SEHNR and CDR2 FQNEAQ (reference sequence). The CDR3 runs 17 residues. The CDR3 spells CASSLVLGPTVNTEAFF. The CDR3 nucleotides read TGTGCCAGCAGCTTAGTTCTGGGGCCCACTGTGAACACTGAAGCTTTCTTT. The full variable domain, rest sourced from reference TRBV7-9 and TRBJ1-1, is DTGVSQNPRHKITKRGQNVTFRCDPISEHNRLYWYRQTLGQGPEFLTYFQNEAQLEKSRLLSDRFSAERPKGSFSTLEIQRTEQGDSAMYLCASSLVLGPTVNTEAFFGQGTRLTVV.

This rearrangement joins TRBV13 to TRBJ2-5; 12 bases align to TRBD2. CDR1 is PRHDT and CDR2 is FYEKMQ in the germline V gene (reference sequence). The CDR3 is made up of 16 amino acids. V lost 7 bases to trimming and J lost 4 bases; unmatched junction nucleotides: 10. CDR3 amino acids: CASTPRLAGVGETQYF. The CDR3 DNA is TGTGCCAGCACCCCCAGACTAGCGGGAGTAGGAGAGACCCAGTACTTC.

At least ten counts were recorded for this clonotype. The chain uses TRBV28 and TRBJ2-7; TRBD1 matches 10 bases. The CDR3 covers 16 residues. J gave up 3 bases and V 6 bases, and 11 bases lay outside the gene matches. Germline V lookup: CDR1 MDHEN, CDR2 SYDVKM. CDR3 DNA sequence: TGTGCCAGCAGACTTAGACAGGGGGCCTTGAACTACGAGCAGTACTTC. Protein: CASRLRQGALNYEQYF.

This clonotype has a handful of counts. V and J are TRBV27 and TRBJ1-1, with D perhaps matching TRBD1 (5 bases). The CDR3 consists of 14 residues. V lost 1 base, J lost 5 bases, and 11 bases lay in between. Germline V lookup: CDR1 MNHEY, CDR2 SMNVEV (reference sequence). CDR3 nucleotide sequence: TGTGCCAGCAGTTTATTGGGGGAAACGACTGAAGCTTTCTTT. This sequence encodes CASSLLGETTEAFF.

The chain combines TRBV10-3 with TRBJ1-5, with a tentative D call TRBD1 (5 bases). Per the germline V gene, CDR1 is ENHRY and CDR2 is SYGVKD. The CDR3 has 13 residues. Trimming cost V 2 bases and J 5 bases, with 7 bases left between them. This CDR3 is CAISEEGDQPQHF. In DNA form, the CDR3 reads TGTGCCATCAGTGAGGAAGGGGATCAGCCCCAGCATTTT.

The chain couples TRBV19 to TRBJ2-7; TRBD2 might be the D (6 bases). This CDR3 comprises 16 residues. V was clipped by 3 bases and J by 2 bases, with 17 bases between them. Germline CDR1 LNHDA, CDR2 SQIVND (reference sequence). The CDR3 region is CASSMRVGLTAYEQYF. CDR3 sequence (DNA): TGTGCCAGTAGTATGAGGGTGGGACTGACGGCCTACGAGCAGTACTTC.